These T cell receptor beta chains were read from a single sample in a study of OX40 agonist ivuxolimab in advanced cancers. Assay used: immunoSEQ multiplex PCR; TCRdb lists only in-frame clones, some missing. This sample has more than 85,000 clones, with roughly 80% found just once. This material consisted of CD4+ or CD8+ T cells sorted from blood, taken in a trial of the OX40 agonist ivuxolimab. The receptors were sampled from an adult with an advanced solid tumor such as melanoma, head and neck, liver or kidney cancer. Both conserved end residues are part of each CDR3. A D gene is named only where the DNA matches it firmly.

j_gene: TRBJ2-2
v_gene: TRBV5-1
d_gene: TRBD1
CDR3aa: CASSLARSTGVNTGELFF

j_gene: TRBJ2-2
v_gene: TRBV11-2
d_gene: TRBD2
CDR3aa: CASSLSGSETGELFF

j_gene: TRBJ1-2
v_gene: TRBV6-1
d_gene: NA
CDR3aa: CASSEAQARSPHGYTF

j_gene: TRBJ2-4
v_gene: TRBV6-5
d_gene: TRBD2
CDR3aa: CASASGRGSKNIQYF

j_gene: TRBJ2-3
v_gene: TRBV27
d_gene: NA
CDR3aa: CASTVGSPTDTQYF

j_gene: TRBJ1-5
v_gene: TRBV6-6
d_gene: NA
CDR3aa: CASSYLDSSNQPQHF

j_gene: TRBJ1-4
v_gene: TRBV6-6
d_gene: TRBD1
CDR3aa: CASSYSGQGREKLFF

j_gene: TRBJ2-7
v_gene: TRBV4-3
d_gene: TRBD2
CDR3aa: CASSQDPAGVSYEQYF

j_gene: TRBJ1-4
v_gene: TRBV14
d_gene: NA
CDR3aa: CASSQGRTNEKLFF

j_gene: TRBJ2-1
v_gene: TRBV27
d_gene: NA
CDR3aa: CASSSKLQRNEQFF

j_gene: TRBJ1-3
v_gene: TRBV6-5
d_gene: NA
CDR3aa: CASSSITGLLGNTIYF

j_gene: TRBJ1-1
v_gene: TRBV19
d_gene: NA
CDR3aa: CASSLAASRDTEAFF

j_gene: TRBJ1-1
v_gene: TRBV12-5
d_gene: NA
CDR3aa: CASGLGQLEAFF

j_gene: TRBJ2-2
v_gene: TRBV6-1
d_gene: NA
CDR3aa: CASSKLAAGELFF

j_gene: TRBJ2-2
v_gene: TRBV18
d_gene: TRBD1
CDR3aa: CASSPRTGVSTGELFF

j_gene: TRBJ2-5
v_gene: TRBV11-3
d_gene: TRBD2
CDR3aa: CASSLRAGGETQYF

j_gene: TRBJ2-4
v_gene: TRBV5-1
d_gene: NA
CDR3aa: CASSLPGTKNIQYF

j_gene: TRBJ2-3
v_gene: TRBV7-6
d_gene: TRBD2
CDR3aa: CASSSRAGGPTDTQYF

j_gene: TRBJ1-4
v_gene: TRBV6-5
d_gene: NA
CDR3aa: CATAGMTNEKLFF

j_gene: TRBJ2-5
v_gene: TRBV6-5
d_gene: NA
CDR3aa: CASSLRLQETQYF

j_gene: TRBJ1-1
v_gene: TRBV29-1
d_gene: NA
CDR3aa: CSVVGSRTEAFF

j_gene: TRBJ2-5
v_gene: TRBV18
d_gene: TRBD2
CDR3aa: CASSPQSGRETQYF

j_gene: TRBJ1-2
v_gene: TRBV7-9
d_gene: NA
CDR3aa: CASSFATYGYTF

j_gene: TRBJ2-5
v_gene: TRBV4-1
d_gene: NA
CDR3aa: CASSQYYGGQETQYF

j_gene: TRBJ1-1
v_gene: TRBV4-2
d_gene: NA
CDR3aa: CASSRTSEAFF